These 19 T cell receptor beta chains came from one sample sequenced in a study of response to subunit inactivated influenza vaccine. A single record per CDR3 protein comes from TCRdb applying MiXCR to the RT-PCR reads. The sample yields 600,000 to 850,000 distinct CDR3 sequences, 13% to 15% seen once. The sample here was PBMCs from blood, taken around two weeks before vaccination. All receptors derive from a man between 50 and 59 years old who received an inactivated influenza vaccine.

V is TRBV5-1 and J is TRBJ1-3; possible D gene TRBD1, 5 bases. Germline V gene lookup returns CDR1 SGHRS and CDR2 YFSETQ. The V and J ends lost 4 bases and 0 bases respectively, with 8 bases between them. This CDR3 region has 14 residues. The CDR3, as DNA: TGCGCCAGCAGCGCGGGGGACTCTGGAAACACCATATATTTT. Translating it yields CASSAGDSGNTIYF. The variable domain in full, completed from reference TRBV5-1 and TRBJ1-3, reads KAGVTQTPRYLIKTRGQQVTLSCSPISGHRSVSWYQQTPGQGLQFLFEYFSETQRNKGNFPGRFSGRQFSNSRSEMNVSTLELGDSALYLCASSAGDSGNTIYFGEGSWLTVV.

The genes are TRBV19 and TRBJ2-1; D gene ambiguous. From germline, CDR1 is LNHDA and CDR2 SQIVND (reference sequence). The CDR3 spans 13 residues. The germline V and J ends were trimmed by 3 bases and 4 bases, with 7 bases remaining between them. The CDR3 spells CASSILRYNEQFF. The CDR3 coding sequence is TGTGCCAGTAGTATCTTACGTTACAATGAGCAGTTCTTC.

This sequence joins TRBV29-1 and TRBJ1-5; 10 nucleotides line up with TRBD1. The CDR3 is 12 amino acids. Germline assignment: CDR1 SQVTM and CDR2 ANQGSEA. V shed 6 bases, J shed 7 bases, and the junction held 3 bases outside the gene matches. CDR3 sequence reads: CSVRTGGQPQHF. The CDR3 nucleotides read TGCAGCGTCCGGACAGGGGGACAGCCCCAGCATTTT.

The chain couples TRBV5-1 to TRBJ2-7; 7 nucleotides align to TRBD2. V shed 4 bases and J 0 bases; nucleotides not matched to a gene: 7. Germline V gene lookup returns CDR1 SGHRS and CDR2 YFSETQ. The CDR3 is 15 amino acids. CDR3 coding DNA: TGCGCCAGCAGCCCGATGGGCGGGAGCTCCTACGAGCAGTACTTC. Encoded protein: CASSPMGGSSYEQYF.

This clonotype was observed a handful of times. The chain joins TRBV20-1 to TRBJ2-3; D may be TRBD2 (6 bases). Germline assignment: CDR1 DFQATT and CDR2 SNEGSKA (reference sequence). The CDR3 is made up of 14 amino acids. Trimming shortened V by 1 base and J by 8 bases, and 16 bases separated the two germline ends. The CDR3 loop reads CSARVGGSQGTQYF. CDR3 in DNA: TGCAGTGCTAGAGTTGGAGGGTCCCAGGGTACGCAGTATTTT.

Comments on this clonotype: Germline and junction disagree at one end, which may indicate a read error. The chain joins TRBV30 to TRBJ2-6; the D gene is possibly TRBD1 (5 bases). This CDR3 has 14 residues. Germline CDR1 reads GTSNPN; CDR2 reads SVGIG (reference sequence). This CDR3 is CAWNWQSGANVRTF. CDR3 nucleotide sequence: TGTGCCTGGAATTGGCAGTCTGGGGCCAACGTCCGGACTTTC.

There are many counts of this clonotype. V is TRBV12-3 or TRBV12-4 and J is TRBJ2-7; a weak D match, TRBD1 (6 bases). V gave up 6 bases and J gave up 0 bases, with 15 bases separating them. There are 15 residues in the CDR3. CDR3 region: CASSNTGTSSYEQYF. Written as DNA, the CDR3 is TGTGCCAGCAGCAATACAGGGACGAGCTCCTACGAGCAGTACTTC.

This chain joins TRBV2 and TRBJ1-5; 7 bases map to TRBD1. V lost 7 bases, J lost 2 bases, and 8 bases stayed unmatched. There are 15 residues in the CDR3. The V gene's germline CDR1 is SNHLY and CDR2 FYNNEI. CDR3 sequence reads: CASNRGSLGNQPQHF. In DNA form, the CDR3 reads TGTGCCAGCAACAGGGGCTCTCTGGGCAATCAGCCCCAGCATTTT.

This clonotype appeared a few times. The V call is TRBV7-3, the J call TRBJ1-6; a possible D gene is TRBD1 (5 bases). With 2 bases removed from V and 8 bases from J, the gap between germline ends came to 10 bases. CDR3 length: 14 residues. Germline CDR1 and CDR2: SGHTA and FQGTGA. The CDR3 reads CASSLQGSDSPLHF. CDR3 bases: TGTGCCAGCAGCTTACAGGGCTCGGATTCACCCCTCCACTTT.

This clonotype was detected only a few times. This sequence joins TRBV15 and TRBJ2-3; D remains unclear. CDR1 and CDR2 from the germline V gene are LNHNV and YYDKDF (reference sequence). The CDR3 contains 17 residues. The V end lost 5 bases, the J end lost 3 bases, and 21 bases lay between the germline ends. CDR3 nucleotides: TGTGCCACCAGCCTCCCCCTGTGGAGTAGGGAAACAGATACGCAGTATTTT. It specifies CATSLPLWSRETDTQYF.

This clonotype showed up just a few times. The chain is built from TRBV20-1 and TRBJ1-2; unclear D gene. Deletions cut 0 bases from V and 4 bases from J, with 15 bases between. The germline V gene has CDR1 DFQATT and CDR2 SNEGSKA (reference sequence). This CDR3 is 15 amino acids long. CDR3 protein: CSARDRAVFFYGYTF. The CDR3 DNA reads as TGCAGTGCTAGAGATAGGGCAGTTTTCTTCTATGGCTACACCTTC.

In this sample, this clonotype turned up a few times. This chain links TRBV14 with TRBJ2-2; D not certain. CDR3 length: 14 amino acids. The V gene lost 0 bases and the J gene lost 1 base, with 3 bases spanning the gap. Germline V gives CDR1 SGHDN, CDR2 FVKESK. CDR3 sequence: CASSQDMNTGELFF. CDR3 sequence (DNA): TGTGCCAGCAGCCAAGATATGAACACCGGGGAGCTGTTTTTT.

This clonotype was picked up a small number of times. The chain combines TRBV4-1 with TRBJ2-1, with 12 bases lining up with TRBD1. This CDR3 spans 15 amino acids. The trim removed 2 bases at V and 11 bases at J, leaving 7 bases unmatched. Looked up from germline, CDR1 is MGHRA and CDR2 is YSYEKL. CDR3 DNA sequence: TGCGCCAGCAGCCAACCCGGGACAGGGGGCGGTAAGCAGTTCTTC. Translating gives CASSQPGTGGGKQFF.

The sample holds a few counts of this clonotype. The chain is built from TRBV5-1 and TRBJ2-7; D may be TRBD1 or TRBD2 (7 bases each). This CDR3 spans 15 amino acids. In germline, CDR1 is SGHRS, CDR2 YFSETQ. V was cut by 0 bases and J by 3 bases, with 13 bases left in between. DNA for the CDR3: TGCGCCAGCAGCTTGGGGGAGGGGGCCTACTACGAGCAGTACTTC. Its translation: CASSLGEGAYYEQYF.

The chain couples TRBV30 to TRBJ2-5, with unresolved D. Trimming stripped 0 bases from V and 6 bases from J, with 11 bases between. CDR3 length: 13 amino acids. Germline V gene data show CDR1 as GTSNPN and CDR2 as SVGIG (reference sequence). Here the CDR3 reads CAWSVLSGKTQYF. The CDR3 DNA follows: TGTGCCTGGAGTGTACTGAGTGGAAAGACCCAGTACTTC. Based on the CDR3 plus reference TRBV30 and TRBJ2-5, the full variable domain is SQTIHQWPATLVQPVGSPLSLECTVEGTSNPNLYWYRQAAGRGLQLLFYSVGIGQISSEVPQNLSASRPQDRQFILSSKKLLLSDSGFYLCAWSVLSGKTQYFGPGTRLLVL.

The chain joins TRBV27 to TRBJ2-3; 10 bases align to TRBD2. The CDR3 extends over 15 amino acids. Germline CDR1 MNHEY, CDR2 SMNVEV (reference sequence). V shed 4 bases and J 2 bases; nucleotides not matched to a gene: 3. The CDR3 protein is CASSWLAGATDTQYF. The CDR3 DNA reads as TGTGCCAGCAGTTGGCTAGCGGGAGCCACAGATACGCAGTATTTT.

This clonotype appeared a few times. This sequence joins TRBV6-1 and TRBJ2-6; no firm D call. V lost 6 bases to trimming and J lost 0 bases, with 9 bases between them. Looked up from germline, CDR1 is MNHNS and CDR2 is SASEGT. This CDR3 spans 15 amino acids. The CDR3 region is CASRLSPSGANVLTF. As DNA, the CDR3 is TGTGCCAGCAGGCTGTCCCCCTCTGGGGCCAACGTCCTGACTTTC.

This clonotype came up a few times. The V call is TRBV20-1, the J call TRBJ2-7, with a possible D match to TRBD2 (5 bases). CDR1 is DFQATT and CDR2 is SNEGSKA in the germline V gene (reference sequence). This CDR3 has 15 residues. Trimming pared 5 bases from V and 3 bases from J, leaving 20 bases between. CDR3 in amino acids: CSALGRESLSYEQYF. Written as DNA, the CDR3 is TGCAGTGCTCTTGGCCGGGAAAGTCTGAGCTACGAGCAGTACTTC.

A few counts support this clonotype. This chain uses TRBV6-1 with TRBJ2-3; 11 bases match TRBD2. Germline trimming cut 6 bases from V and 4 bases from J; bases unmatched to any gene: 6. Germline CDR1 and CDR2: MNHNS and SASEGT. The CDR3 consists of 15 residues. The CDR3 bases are TGTGCCAGCAGACACCATAGCGGGGGGGCAGATACGCAGTATTTT. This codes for CASRHHSGGADTQYF.